The 17 T cell receptor beta chains given below trace back to one sample, sequenced in a study of spatial heterogeneity in lung cancer (dated by TCRdb to between 2019 and 2020). In the paper's terms, the time point label means: sample taken at primary tumor resection. Whole RNA extracted from tumor and nontumor lung tissue, or from cryopreserved PBMC samples, was used for TCR sequencing without cell sorting. The library came from 5' RACE. These reads were obtained on a NextSeq 500. The public reads were reanalyzed by TCRdb: fastp trimming at Q25, MiXCR alignment, in-frame beta chains only. Every CDR3 protein is listed once, alongside the most common genes and DNA of its rows. In all, the sample holds roughly 75,000 distinct CDR3 sequences, and roughly 15% of those were seen once. The leading ten clones occupy 7.2% of the sample. Material: PBMCs, obtained at surgery. The receptor source for this set is a male donor with early-stage non-small cell lung cancer.

This clonotype occurred a few times. The chain links TRBV29-1 to TRBJ2-3; the match to TRBD2 covers 9 bases. CDR3 length equals 15 residues. V was clipped by 3 bases and J by 4 bases; unmatched bases: 8. From germline, CDR1 is SQVTM and CDR2 ANQGSEA. Written as DNA, the CDR3 is TGCAGCGTTGACGGGGTAGCGGGAGTCCCAGATACGCAGTATTTT. Translated, it gives CSVDGVAGVPDTQYF.

This clonotype came up many times. The chain recombines TRBV7-2 with TRBJ1-1; D not resolved. There are 13 residues in the CDR3. Looked up from germline, CDR1 is SGHTA and CDR2 is FQGNSA. V shed 7 bases and J shed 1 base, with 10 bases lying between them. The CDR3 sequence is CASTIKQNTEAFF. CDR3 sequence (DNA): TGTGCCAGCACCATTAAACAGAACACTGAAGCTTTCTTT.

The CDR3 DNA is TGTGCCAGCAGTGAACAGGGCAGGGGCCAAAAGGCTTTCTTT. This translates into CASSEQGRGQKAFF. The gene calls are TRBV25-1 and TRBJ1-1; possibly TRBD1 for D (6 bases). The length of the CDR3 is 14 residues. V was clipped by 2 bases and J by 11 bases, with 18 bases between them. The germline CDR1 and CDR2 sequences are MGHDK and SYGVNS.

The chain couples TRBV2 to TRBJ1-1; D is unresolved. The germline V gene encodes CDR1 SNHLY and CDR2 FYNNEI. The ends were cut back, 6 bases at V and 1 base at J, with 15 bases in the middle. The length of the CDR3 is 15 residues. The DNA for the CDR3 is TGTGCCAGCAGAACGCTCGAGGCGGCGAACACTGAAGCTTTCTTT. Its protein is CASRTLEAANTEAFF.

The chain couples TRBV5-1 to TRBJ2-2; D remains ambiguous. This CDR3 spans 15 amino acids. V dropped 5 bases and J dropped 4 bases, with 15 bases sitting between them. CDR1 and CDR2 from the germline V gene are SGHRS and YFSETQ. CDR3 bases: TGCGCCAGCAGTGGTGTGGGGTTGAGCACCGGGGAGCTGTTTTTT. This sequence encodes CASSGVGLSTGELFF. Full variable domain (remainder filled in from reference TRBV5-1 and TRBJ2-2): KAGVTQTPRYLIKTRGQQVTLSCSPISGHRSVSWYQQTPGQGLQFLFEYFSETQRNKGNFPGRFSGRQFSNSRSEMNVSTLELGDSALYLCASSGVGLSTGELFFGEGSRLTVL.

CDR3 sequence (DNA): TGCAGCGCCCCTCCACAGGCGGGAGTACGGGAGACCCAGTACTTC. This sequence encodes CSAPPQAGVRETQYF. V is TRBV29-1 and J is TRBJ2-5, with 7 bases fitting TRBD2. The trim removed 7 bases at V and 5 bases at J, leaving 16 bases unmatched. The CDR3 length is 15 residues. CDR1 is SQVTM, CDR2 ANQGSEA, per germline.

Remarks on this clonotype: Just one base apart from a much larger clone, this may be a read error. This chain uses TRBV12-3 or TRBV12-4 with TRBJ2-3; D not certain. There are 14 residues in the CDR3. Trimming shortened V by 3 bases and J by 4 bases, and 11 bases separated the two germline ends. The CDR3 loop reads CASSFPADADTQYF. The CDR3 coding sequence is TGTGCCAGCAGTTTCCCCGCGGATGCAGATACGCAGTATTTT.

V and J are TRBV19 and TRBJ1-1; 9 bases agree with TRBD1. V lost 6 bases to trimming and J lost 6 bases; unmatched junction nucleotides: 5. The CDR3 extends over 13 amino acids. In germline, CDR1 is LNHDA, CDR2 SQIVND (reference sequence). The CDR3 loop is CASRGQGRSEAFF. As DNA, the CDR3 is TGTGCCAGTAGGGGACAGGGAAGGTCTGAAGCTTTCTTT.

This clonotype was found a few times. The chain combines TRBV3-1 with TRBJ2-3; tentatively, D is TRBD2 (6 bases). Per germline, CDR1 LGHDT and CDR2 YNNKEL (reference sequence). The CDR3 length is 14 residues. The V end lost 4 bases, the J end lost 3 bases, and 11 bases lay between the germline ends. CDR3 residues: CASSPRLGTDTQYF. As DNA, the CDR3 is TGTGCCAGCAGCCCGAGACTAGGGACAGATACGCAGTATTTT.

This clonotype was seen many times. J is TRBJ1-5 and V is TRBV6-2 or TRBV6-3, with TRBD1 matching over 10 bases. V shed 6 bases, J shed 5 bases, and the junction held 10 bases outside the gene matches. Germline V gene sequence: CDR1 MNHEY, CDR2 SVGEGT. The length of the CDR3 is 16 residues. CDR3 loop: CASSPTGTGADQPQHF. Written as DNA, the CDR3 is TGTGCCAGCAGCCCTACCGGGACAGGGGCGGATCAGCCCCAGCATTTT.

This clonotype has just a few counts. The genes are TRBV29-1 and TRBJ2-7; no firm D call. CDR1 SQVTM and CDR2 ANQGSEA come from the germline V gene. The V gene lost 4 bases and the J gene lost 2 bases, with 12 bases spanning the gap. The CDR3 sequence is 13 residues long. The CDR3 sequence is CSVVGTATYEQYF. In nucleotides, the CDR3 is TGCAGCGTTGTTGGTACGGCAACCTACGAGCAGTACTTC.

This clonotype was observed at least ten times. V usage is TRBV6-5 and J usage is TRBJ2-2; D tentatively reads TRBD1 or TRBD2 (6 bases each). The germline V gene has CDR1 MNHEY and CDR2 SVGAGI. Trimming removed 2 bases at V and 6 bases at J, with 13 bases between. This CDR3 has 15 residues. CDR3 nucleotides: TGTGCCAGCAGTTACACAAACAGGGAGGCCGGGGAGCTGTTTTTT. This translates into CASSYTNREAGELFF.

This clonotype has only a few counts. The chain is built from TRBV7-9 and TRBJ2-1; D possibly uses TRBD1 or TRBD2 (6 bases each). CDR3 length: 15 residues. The germline V gene has CDR1 SEHNR and CDR2 FQNEAQ (reference sequence). The V end lost 3 bases, the J end lost 7 bases, and 16 bases lay between the germline ends. DNA of the CDR3: TGTGCCAGCAGCTTCCGGGACGGGGGCCGTAATGAGCAGTTCTTC. It specifies CASSFRDGGRNEQFF. The complete variable domain, with remaining parts taken from reference TRBV7-9 and TRBJ2-1, reads DTGVSQNPRHKITKRGQNVTFRCDPISEHNRLYWYRQTLGQGPEFLTYFQNEAQLEKSRLLSDRFSAERPKGSFSTLEIQRTEQGDSAMYLCASSFRDGGRNEQFFGPGTRLTVL.

This clonotype was counted a few times. The genes are TRBV19 and TRBJ1-5, with 11 bases aligning to TRBD1. The CDR3 consists of 15 residues. In germline, CDR1 is LNHDA, CDR2 SQIVND (reference sequence). V gave up 1 base and J gave up 7 bases; unmatched junction bases: 3. The DNA for the CDR3 is TGTGCCAGTAGTATAGTGGACAGGGGGCGGCAGCCCCAGCATTTT. Translation: CASSIVDRGRQPQHF.

The rearrangement uses TRBV5-5 and TRBJ2-5, with TRBD1 matching 9 bases. The CDR3 loop spans 14 amino acids. The ends lost 4 bases at V and 4 bases at J; junction bases unmatched: 5. CDR1 is SGHKS and CDR2 is YYEKEE in the germline V gene (reference sequence). This CDR3 is CASSQQGAVETQYF. The CDR3 DNA sequence: TGTGCCAGCAGCCAACAGGGGGCCGTAGAGACCCAGTACTTC.

The rearrangement joins TRBV20-1 to TRBJ1-4; 7 bases match TRBD1. There are 16 residues in the CDR3. The germline V gene has CDR1 DFQATT and CDR2 SNEGSKA (reference sequence). The ends lost 3 bases at V and 8 bases at J; junction bases unmatched: 15. The CDR3 DNA follows: TGCAGTGCTAGCGCCACAGACAGGGTCCAAAGGGAAAAACTGTTTTTT. Protein: CSASATDRVQREKLFF.

J is TRBJ2-1 and V is TRBV11-3; no clear D gene. Germline V gene data show CDR1 as SGHNT and CDR2 as YENEEA. The length of the CDR3 is 14 residues. The ends were cut back, 5 bases at V and 1 base at J, with 9 bases in the middle. The CDR3 bases are TGTGCCAGCAGCCCATTGGGGTCCTACAATGAGCAGTTCTTC. Translation gives CASSPLGSYNEQFF.